This TCR beta chain appears in the sequencing data of a study of T-cell memory formation after mild COVID-19. Trimming at V came to 0 bases and at J to 15 bases, leaving 9 bases not matched to a gene. The CDR3 has 13 amino acids. Germline CDR1 reads LGHNA; CDR2 reads YSLEER. TCRdb redid the calling of the 5' RACE reads with MiXCR, one entry per CDR3 protein. The table has a few hundred thousand distinct CDR3 sequences, roughly 9.4% seen once. The chain uses TRBV4-3 and TRBJ2-3, with 7 bases lining up with TRBD1. This TCR was recovered from a young man who had mild COVID-19 (a few samples of this study predate the infection). Cell type and time point are not known. The sequenced sample consisted of PBMCs or a T cell subset sorted from them (not recorded which). CDR3 sequence: CASSQEGGEEYYF. The CDR3 DNA is TGCGCCAGCAGCCAAGAAGGGGGCGAGGAGTACTATTTT.